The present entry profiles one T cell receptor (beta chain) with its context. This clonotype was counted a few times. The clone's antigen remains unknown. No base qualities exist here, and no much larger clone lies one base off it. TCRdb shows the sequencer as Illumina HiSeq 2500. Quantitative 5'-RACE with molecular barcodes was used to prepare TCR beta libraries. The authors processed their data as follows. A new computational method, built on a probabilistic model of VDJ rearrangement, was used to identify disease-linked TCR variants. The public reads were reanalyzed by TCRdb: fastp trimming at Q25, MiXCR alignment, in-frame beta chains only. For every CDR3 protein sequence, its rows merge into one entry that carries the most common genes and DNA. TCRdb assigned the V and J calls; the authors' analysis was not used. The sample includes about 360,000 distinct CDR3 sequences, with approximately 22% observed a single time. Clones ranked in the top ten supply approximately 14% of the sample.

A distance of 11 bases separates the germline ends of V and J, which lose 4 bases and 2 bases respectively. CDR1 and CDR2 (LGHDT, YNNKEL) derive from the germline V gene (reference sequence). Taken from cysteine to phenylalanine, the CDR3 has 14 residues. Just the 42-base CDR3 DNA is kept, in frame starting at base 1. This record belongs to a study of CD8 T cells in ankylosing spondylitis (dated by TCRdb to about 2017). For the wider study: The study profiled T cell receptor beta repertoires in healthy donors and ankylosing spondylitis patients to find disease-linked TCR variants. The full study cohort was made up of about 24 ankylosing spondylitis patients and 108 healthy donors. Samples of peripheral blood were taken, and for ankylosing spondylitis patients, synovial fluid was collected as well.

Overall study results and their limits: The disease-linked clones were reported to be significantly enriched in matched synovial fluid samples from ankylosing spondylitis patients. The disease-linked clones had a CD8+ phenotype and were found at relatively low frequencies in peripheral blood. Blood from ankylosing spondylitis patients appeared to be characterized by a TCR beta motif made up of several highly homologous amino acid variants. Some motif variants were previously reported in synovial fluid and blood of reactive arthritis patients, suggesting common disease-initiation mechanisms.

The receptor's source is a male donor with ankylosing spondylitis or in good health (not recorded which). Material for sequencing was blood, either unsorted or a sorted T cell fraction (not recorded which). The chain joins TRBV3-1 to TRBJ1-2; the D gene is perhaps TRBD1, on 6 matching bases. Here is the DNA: TGTGCCAGCAGCCGGCAGGGGCCCAACTATGGCTACACCTTC. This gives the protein CASSRQGPNYGYTF.